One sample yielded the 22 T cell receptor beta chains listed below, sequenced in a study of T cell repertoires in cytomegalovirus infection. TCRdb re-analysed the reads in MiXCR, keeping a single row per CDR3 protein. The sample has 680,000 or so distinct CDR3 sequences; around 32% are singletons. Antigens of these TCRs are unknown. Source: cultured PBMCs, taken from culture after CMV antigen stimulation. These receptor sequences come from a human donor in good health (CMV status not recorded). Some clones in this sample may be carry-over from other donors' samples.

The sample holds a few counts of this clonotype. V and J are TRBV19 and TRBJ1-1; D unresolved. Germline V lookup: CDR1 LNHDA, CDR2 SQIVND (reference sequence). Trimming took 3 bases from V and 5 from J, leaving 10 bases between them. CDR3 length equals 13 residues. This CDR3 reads CASSIGRGTEAFF. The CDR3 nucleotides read TGTGCCAGTAGTATTGGGAGAGGGACTGAAGCTTTCTTT.

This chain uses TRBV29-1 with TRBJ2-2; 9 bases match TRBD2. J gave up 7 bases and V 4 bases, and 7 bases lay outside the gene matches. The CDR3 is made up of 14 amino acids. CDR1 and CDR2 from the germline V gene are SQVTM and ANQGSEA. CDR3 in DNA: TGCAGCGTTGGGTCTAGCGGGACTGGCGGGGAGCTGTTTTTT. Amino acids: CSVGSSGTGGELFF.

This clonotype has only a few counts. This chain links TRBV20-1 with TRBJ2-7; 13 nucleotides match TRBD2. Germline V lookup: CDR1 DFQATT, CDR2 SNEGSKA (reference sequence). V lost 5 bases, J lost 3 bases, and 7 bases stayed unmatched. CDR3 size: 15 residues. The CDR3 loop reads CSAGTSGTSHYEQYF. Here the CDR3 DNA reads TGCAGTGCTGGGACTAGCGGGACTAGCCACTACGAGCAGTACTTC.

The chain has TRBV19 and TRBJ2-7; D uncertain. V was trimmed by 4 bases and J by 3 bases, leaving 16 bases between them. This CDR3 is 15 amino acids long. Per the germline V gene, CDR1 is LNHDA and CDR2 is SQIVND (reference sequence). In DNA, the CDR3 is TGTGCCAGTAGTACCCGCTTTTCCCCGGTCTACGAGCAGTACTTC. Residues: CASSTRFSPVYEQYF.

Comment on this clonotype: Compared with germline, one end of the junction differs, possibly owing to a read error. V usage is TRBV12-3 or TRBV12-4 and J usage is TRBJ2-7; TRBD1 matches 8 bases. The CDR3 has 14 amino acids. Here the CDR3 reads CARSSGQGYYEQYF. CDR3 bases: TGTGCCAGAAGTTCTGGACAGGGTTACTACGAGCAGTACTTC.

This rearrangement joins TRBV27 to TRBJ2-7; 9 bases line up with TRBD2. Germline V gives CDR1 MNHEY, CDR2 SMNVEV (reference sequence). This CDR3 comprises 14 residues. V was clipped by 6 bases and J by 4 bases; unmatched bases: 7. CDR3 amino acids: CASRAGLAKYEQYF. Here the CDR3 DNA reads TGTGCCAGCAGAGCCGGACTAGCGAAGTACGAGCAGTACTTC.

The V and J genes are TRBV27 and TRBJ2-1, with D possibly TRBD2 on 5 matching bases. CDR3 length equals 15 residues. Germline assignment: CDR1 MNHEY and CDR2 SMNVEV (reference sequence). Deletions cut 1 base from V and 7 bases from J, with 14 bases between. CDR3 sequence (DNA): TGTGCCAGCAGTTTATTCGCCGGGCCGGGGAATGAGCAGTTCTTC. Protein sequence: CASSLFAGPGNEQFF.

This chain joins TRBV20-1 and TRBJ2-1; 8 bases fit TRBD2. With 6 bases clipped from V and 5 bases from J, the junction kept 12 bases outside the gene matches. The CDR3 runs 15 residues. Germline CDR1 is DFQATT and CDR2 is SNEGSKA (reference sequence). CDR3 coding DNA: TGCAGTGCAACCCCACTGCGGGGGGCTGACAATGAGCAGTTCTTC. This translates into CSATPLRGADNEQFF.

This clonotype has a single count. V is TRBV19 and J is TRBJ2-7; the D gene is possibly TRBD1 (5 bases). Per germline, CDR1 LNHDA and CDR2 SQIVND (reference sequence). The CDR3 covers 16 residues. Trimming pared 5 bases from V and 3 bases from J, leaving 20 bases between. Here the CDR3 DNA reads TGTGCCAGTAGTCCAGATAGGGGCGGTCGAAACTACGAGCAGTACTTC. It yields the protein CASSPDRGGRNYEQYF.

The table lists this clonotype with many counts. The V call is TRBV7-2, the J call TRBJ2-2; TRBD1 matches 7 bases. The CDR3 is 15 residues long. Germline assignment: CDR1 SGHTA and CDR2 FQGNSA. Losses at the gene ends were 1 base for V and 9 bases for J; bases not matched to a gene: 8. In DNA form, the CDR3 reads TGTGCCAGCAGCTTAGAGGGGGCCAGGTCTTGGGAGCTGTTTTTT. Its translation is CASSLEGARSWELFF.

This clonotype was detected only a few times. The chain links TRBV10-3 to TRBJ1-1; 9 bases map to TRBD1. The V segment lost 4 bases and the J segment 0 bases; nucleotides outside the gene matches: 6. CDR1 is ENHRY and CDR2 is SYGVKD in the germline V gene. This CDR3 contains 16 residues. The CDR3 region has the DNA TGTGCCATCAGTGTTGGGACAGGGATAATGAACACTGAAGCTTTCTTT. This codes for CAISVGTGIMNTEAFF.

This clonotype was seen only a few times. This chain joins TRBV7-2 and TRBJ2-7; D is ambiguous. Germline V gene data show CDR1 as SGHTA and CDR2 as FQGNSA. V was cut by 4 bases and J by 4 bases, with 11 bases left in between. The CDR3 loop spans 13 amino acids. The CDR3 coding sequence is TGTGCCAGCAGCTCCCAAGCCGGTTACGAGCAGTACTTC. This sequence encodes CASSSQAGYEQYF.

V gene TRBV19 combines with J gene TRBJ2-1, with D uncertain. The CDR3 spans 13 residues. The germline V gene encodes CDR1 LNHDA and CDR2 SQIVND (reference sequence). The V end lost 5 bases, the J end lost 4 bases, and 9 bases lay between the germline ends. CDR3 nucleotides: TGTGCCAGTAGTGCTGACTGGTACAATGAGCAGTTCTTC. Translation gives CASSADWYNEQFF.

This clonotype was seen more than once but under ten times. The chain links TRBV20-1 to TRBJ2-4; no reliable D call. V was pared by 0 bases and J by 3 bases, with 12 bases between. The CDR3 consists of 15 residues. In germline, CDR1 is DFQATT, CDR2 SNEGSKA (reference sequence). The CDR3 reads CSARDPYRYKNIQYF. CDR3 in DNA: TGCAGTGCTAGAGATCCCTATAGATACAAAAACATTCAGTACTTC.

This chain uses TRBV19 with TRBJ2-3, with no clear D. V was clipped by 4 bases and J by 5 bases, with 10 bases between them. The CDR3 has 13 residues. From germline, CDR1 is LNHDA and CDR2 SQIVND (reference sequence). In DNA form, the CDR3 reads TGTGCCAGTAGTACGATGTCCCAAGATACGCAGTATTTT. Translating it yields CASSTMSQDTQYF.

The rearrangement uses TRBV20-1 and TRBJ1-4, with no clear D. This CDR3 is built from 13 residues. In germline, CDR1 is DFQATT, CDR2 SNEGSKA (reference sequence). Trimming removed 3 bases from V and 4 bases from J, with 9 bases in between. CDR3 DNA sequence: TGCAGTGCTAGTCAAGGCGGTAATGAAAAACTGTTTTTT. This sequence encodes CSASQGGNEKLFF.

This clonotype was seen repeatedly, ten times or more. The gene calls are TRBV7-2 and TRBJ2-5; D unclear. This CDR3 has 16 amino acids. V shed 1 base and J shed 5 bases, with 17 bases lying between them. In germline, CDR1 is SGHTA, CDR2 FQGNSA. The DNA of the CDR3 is TGTGCCAGCAGCTTAGGGGCTGAGAGGCCATCGGAGACCCAGTACTTC. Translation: CASSLGAERPSETQYF.

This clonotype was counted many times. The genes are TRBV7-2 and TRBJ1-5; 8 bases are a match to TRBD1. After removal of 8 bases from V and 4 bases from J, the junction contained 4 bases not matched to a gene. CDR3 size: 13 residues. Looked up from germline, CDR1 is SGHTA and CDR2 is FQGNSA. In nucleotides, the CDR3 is TGTGCCAGCGGCCGACAGGGGAATCAGCCCCAGCATTTT. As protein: CASGRQGNQPQHF.

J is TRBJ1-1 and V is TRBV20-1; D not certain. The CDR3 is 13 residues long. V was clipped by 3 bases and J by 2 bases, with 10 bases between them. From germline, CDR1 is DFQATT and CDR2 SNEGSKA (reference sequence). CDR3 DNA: TGCAGTGCTAGTCTCGGGGTTAACACTGAAGCTTTCTTT. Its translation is CSASLGVNTEAFF.

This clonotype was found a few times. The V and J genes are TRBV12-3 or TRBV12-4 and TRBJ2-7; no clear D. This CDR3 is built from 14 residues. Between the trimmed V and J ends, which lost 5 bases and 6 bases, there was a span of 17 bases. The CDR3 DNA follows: TGTGCCAGCAGTCCCTACTATGACGTGTCCGAGCAGTACTTC. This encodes CASSPYYDVSEQYF.

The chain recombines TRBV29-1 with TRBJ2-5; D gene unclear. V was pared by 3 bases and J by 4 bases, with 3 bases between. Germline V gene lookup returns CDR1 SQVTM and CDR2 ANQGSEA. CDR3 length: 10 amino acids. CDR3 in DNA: TGCAGCGTTGATATAGAGACCCAGTACTTC. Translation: CSVDIETQYF.

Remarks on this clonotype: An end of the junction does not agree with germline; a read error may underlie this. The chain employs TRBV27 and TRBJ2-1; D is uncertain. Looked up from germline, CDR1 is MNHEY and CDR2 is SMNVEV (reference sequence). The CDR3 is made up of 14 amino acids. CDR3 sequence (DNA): TGTGCCAGAAGTTTATACACCCCTTACAATGAGCAGTTCTTC. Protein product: CARSLYTPYNEQFF.